Listed below are T cell receptor beta chains from one sample, sequenced in a study of Graves' ophthalmopathy and Graves' hyperthyroidism. TCRdb fed the multiplex PCR reads into MiXCR, producing one record per CDR3 protein. The table shows hundreds of thousands of distinct CDR3 sequences, with approximately 39% occurring only once. The sequenced sample was peripheral blood. The receptors here all came from an adult man with Graves' ophthalmopathy. CDR3s include the opening cysteine and the closing phenylalanine or tryptophan. A D gene is named only where the DNA matches it firmly. Clone size is given for some rows only: seen once, a few or many times, or a class if the clone is expanded.

NA,TRBV4-2,TRBJ2-5,many,CASSQGQTQYF,TGTGCCAGCAGCCAAGGCCAGACCCAGTACTTC
TRBD1,TRBV6-5,TRBJ1-2,NA,CASSSYDRGYGYTF,TGTGCCAGCAGTTCTTACGACAGGGGCTATGGCTACACCTTC
TRBD2,TRBV2,TRBJ2-5,NA,CASRRTSGSIGETQYF,TGTGCCAGCAGGCGGACTAGCGGGAGTATAGGCGAGACCCAGTACTTC
TRBD1,TRBV10-2,TRBJ1-5,NA,CPGQGGAWVNQPQHF,TGCCCCGGACAGGGAGGAGCGTGGGTCAATCAGCCCCAGCATTTT
TRBD1,TRBV19,TRBJ1-5,many,CASTVGQGTGQPQHF,TGTGCCAGTACCGTCGGACAGGGCACAGGGCAGCCCCAGCATTTT
NA,TRBV12-3/TRBV12-4,TRBJ1-1,many,CASSLALIGAAFF,TGTGCCAGCAGTTTAGCGCTTATAGGGGCAGCTTTCTTT
TRBD2,TRBV11-3,TRBJ2-2,NA,CASSSLSGRNTGELFF,TGTGCCAGCAGCTCCCTTAGCGGGAGGAACACCGGGGAGCTGTTTTTT
TRBD1,TRBV12-3/TRBV12-4,TRBJ1-1,NA,CASSWSLTGGEAFF,TGTGCCAGCAGCTGGTCGTTGACAGGGGGGGAAGCTTTCTTT
TRBD2,TRBV7-3,TRBJ2-2,NA,CASNYAETSARGELFF,TGTGCCAGCAACTATGCTGAGACTAGCGCCAGGGGGGAGCTGTTTTTT
NA,TRBV7-9,TRBJ1-4,many,CASNPTMEEKLFF,TGTGCCAGCAACCCGACGATGGAAGAAAAACTGTTTTTT
NA,TRBV2,TRBJ1-2,NA,CASSESDGNYGYTF,TGTGCCAGCAGTGAGTCGGACGGGAACTATGGCTACACCTTC
TRBD1,TRBV24-1,TRBJ2-3,NA,CATSDPGQGVSDTQYF,TGTGCCACCAGTGATCCGGGACAGGGAGTATCAGATACGCAGTATTTT
TRBD1,TRBV9,TRBJ1-5,few,CASSPGQGAGNQPQHF,TGTGCCAGCTCACCGGGACAGGGGGCGGGCAATCAGCCCCAGCATTTT
NA,TRBV7-9,TRBJ2-7,NA,CASSFHPQVTLRYEQYF,TGTGCCAGCAGCTTCCACCCACAAGTCACTCTAAGATACGAGCAGTACTTC
TRBD1,TRBV7-9,TRBJ2-7,NA,CASRSGTANYEQYF,TGTGCCAGCAGATCCGGGACAGCGAACTACGAGCAGTACTTC
NA,TRBV29-1,TRBJ2-7,many,CSVGGAYEQYF,TGCAGCGTTGGCGGGGCCTACGAGCAGTACTTC
NA,TRBV24-1,TRBJ2-7,many,CATSSGVAGSYEQYF,TGTGCCACCAGTTCCGGGGTCGCAGGATCCTACGAGCAGTACTTC
NA,TRBV25-1,TRBJ1-4,NA,CASSQLTRGGEKLLF,TGTGCCAGCAGCCAGCTAACAAGGGGCGGTGAAAAACTGCTTTTT
NA,TRBV5-1,TRBJ1-4,few,CASSVGQLRNEKLFF,TGCGCCAGCAGCGTAGGACAGTTGAGAAATGAAAAACTGTTTTTT